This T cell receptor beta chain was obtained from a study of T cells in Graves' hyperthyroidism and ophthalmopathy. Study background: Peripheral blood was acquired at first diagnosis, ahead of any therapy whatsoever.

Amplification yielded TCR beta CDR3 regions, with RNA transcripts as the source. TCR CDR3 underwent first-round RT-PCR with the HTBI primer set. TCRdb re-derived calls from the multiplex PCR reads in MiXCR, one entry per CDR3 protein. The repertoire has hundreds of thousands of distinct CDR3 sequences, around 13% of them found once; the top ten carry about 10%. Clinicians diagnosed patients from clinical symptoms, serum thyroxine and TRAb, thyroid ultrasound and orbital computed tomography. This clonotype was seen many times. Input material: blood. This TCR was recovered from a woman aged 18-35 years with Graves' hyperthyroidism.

The CDR3 DNA follows: TGTGCCAGCAGGGGGGTCGTCACAGATACGCAGTATTTT. Residues: CASRGVVTDTQYF. The chain uses TRBV28 and TRBJ2-3; D possibly uses TRBD1 or TRBD2 (5 bases each). CDR1 MDHEN and CDR2 SYDVKM come from the germline V gene. This CDR3 contains 13 residues. Trimming pared 6 bases from V and 2 bases from J, leaving 9 bases between. The full variable domain, in which reference TRBV28 and TRBJ2-3 provide the parts outside the CDR3, is DVKVTQSSRYLVKRTGEKVFLECVQDMDHENMFWYRQDPGLGLRLIYFSYDVKMKEKGDIPEGYSVSREKKERFSLILESASTNQTSMYLCASRGVVTDTQYFGPGTRLTVL.